This T cell receptor (beta chain) was retrieved from a study of shared clonotypes between healthy human individuals (dated by TCRdb to 2020 to 2022). For the wider study: Three men and a couple of women, aged 18 to 49 years, made up the cohort. Per donor, leukapheresis produced somewhere between about 0.94 and 9 billion PBMCs. Per donor, three plates each were used for CD4 naive and CD4 memory, two for CD8 naive, and one for CD8 memory. The study deeply sequenced blood TCR repertoires of roughly five healthy adults to estimate repertoire size and the extent of clonotype sharing between individuals. Libraries were prepared and TCR repertoires were sequenced by different laboratories using diverse techniques, in order to increase sequencing depth and limit assay-specific biases.

The germline V gene specifies SGHRS as CDR1 and YFSETQ as CDR2. The CDR3 has 14 amino acids, counting the end cysteine and phenylalanine. Here the CDR3 DNA is all that survives: 42 bases in frame from base 1. Trimming removed 5 bases from V and 2 bases from J, leaving 12 bases between the germline ends. As regards this clone: The antigen this receptor binds is unknown. It has no much larger one-base neighbor in the sample; base qualities were not kept.

General findings and caveats noted by the study authors: Because the study included a small number of donors, the genetic and exposure-history diversity represented was limited. Clonotypes shared by all four sorted-subset donors showed higher generation probabilities than non-shared clonotypes. Pairwise subsampling led to the expectation that sequencing depth would affect the degree of clonotype sharing among donors. Estimated clonotype richness was generally larger for naive than for memory subsets. Incomplete sequencing was indicated by rarefaction of sorted-subset datasets, despite the large sequencing depth. When four donors were compared, the shared fraction of clonotypes was approximately 5% for naive CD4, 3.5% to 4% for naive CD8, 2% to 2.5% for memory CD4, and roughly 0.43% for memory CD8. Sampling was limited to blood, and TCR repertoires in tissue likely differ from TCR repertoires in blood.

Donors were healthy HIV-negative adults with no recently reported acute infections or vaccinations. Every donor was a Caucasian adult residing in Nashville, Tennessee, USA. CD4+ T cells were enriched through magnetic negative selection, after which naive cells were positively selected on CD45RA and the remaining negative fraction served as the memory subset. After blood collection by leukapheresis, PBMCs were isolated using Ficoll-Histopaque density gradient centrifugation and then cryopreserved in the vapor phase of liquid nitrogen. Analytical flow cytometry was used to check the purity and quantity of every magnetically sorted T cell population. Genomic DNA was isolated from each sorted fraction and quantified by UV absorbance on a Nanodrop 2000c. Using the deep immunoSEQ assay, TCR CDR3 regions were amplified from genomic DNA by multiplex PCR. Extracted genomic DNA from each cell subset was spread evenly across all wells of several immunoSEQ 96-well plates, with each plate serving as a replicate. For sorted subsets, each replicate PCR was loaded with 200 to 250 ng genomic DNA, equivalent to 30,000 or so T cell genomes. Purified libraries were quantified with a Qubit 3.0 fluorometer, sized on a Bioanalyzer 2100, and re-quantified with the KAPA Library Quantification kit. Each immunoSEQ 96-well plate was sequenced on its own single-read 150-cycle Illumina NextSeq 550 flow cell. The original pipeline was this. The immunoSEQ output contained only junctional sequences without quality scores, so filtering could not match that applied to full-length reads. To assign V/J genes and CDR3, sequences were annotated against IMGT germline references using PyIR, a Python wrapper for IgBLAST v1.9. Reads were removed for weak V/J assignments (E-value above 1e-6), missing CDR3, stop codons, out-of-frame junctions, or ambiguous translated residues. V3J clonotypes were defined as sequences sharing the same inferred V gene, J gene, and CDR3 amino acid sequence. Percentage overlap between repertoires was calculated by dividing the number of shared unique clonotypes by the size of the smaller repertoire. RTK rarefaction, the Chao1 estimator, and Recon v2.1 estimates of unobserved clonotypes were used to assess repertoire richness. For all TCRbeta clonotypes obtained by the gDNA method from a few donors, generation probabilities were computed with OLGA. This immuneACCESS table, as held by TCRdb, lists in-frame sequences with V and J called but not all clones. Of the missing ones, under half trace to an unresolved V gene in checked studies; the others have no known cause. V, J and clone size are those of that table, while D and trimming were read from the DNA. The sample table shows around 350,000 clones, and around 70% are seen once. The ten largest account for more than 9% of the sample.

The sequence came from a young man in good health. This chain is built from TRBV5-1 and TRBJ2-3; the D call is tentative, TRBD1 or TRBD2, as each matches 5 bases. The specimen was memory CD4+ T cells sorted from blood. Sample cell subset or site, as interpreted from the label and publication: CD45RA-negative fraction. CDR3 sequence: CASSQTGATDTQYF. The DNA is as follows: TGCGCCAGCAGTCAAACCGGGGCCACAGATACGCAGTATTTT.